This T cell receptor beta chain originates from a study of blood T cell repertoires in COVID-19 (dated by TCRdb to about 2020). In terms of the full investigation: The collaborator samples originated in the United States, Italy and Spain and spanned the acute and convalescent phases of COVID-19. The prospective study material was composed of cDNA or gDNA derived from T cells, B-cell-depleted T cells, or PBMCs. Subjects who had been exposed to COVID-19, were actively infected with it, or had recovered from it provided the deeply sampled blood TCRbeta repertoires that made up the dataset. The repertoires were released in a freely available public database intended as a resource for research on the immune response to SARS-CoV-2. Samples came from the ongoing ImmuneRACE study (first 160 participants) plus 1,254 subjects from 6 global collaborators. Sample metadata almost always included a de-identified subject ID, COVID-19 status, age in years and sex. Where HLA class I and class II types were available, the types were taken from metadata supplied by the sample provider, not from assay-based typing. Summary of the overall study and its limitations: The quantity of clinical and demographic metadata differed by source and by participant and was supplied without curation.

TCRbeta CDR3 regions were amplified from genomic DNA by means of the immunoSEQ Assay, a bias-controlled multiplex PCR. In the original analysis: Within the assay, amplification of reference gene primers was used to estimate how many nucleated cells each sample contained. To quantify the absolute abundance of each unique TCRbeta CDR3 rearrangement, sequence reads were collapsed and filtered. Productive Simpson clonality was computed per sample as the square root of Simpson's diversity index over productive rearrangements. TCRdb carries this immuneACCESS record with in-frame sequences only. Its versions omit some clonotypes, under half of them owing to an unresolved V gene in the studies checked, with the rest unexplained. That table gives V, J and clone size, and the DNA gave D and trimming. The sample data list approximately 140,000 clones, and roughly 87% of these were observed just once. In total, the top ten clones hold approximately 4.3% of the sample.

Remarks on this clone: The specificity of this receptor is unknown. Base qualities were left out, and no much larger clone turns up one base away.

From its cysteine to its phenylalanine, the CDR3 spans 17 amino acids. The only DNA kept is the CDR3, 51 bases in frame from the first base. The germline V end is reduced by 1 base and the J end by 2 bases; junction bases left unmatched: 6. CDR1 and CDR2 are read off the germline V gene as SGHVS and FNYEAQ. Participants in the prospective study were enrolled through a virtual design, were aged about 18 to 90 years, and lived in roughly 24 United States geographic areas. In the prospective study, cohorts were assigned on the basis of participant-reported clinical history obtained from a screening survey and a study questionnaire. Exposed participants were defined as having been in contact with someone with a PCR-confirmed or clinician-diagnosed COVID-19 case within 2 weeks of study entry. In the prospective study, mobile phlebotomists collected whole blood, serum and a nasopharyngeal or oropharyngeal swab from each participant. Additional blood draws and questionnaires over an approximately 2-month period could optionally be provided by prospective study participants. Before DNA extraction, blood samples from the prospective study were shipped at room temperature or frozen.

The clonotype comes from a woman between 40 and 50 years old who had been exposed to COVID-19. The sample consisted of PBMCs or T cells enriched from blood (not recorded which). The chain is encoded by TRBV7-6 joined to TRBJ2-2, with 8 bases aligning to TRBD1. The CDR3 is CASSLDLRGRNTGELFF. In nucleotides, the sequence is TGTGCCAGCAGCTTAGATCTCAGGGGGCGCAACACCGGGGAGCTGTTTTTT.